What follows are 17 T cell receptor beta chains derived from one specimen sequenced in a study of spatial heterogeneity in lung cancer. Regarding time point: sample taken at primary tumor resection. Unsorted tumor, nontumor lung tissue or cryopreserved PBMC supplied the whole RNA. TCRdb passed the 5' RACE reads through MiXCR, listing each CDR3 protein once. This sample has about 21,000 distinct CDR3 sequences; 4% to 5% occur once, and the top ten carry 6.5% to 8.5%. The sample here was PBMCs, taken at surgery. These TCRs come from a male donor with early-stage non-small cell lung cancer.

This clonotype appeared many times. The chain uses TRBV6-6 and TRBJ2-1, with D possibly called TRBD1 or TRBD2 (6 bases each). V lost 8 bases and J 4 bases, leaving 18 bases between the germline ends. This CDR3 has 15 residues. The germline CDR1 and CDR2 sequences are MNHNY and SVGAGI (reference sequence). CDR3 protein: CASGLRGPSYNEQFF. In DNA, the CDR3 is TGTGCCAGCGGGTTACGGGGGCCATCATACAATGAGCAGTTCTTC.

V is TRBV7-2 and J is TRBJ2-3; D may be TRBD1 (5 bases). CDR1 SGHTA and CDR2 FQGNSA come from the germline V gene. The CDR3 consists of 14 residues. V was pared by 5 bases and J by 2 bases, with 11 bases between. DNA for the CDR3: TGTGCCAGCAGCCTCATCAGGGACACAGATACGCAGTATTTT. It encodes CASSLIRDTDTQYF. Using reference TRBV7-2 and TRBJ2-3 for the parts outside the CDR3, the full variable domain is GAGVSQSPSNKVTEKGKDVELRCDPISGHTALYWYRQSLGQGLEFLIYFQGNSAPDKSGLPSDRFSAERTGGSVSTLTIQRTQQEDSAVYLCASSLIRDTDTQYFGPGTRLTVL.

The rearrangement joins TRBV5-1 to TRBJ2-1; TRBD1 matches at 7 bases. With 5 bases clipped from V and 1 base from J, the junction kept 3 bases outside the gene matches. CDR1 and CDR2 from the germline V gene are SGHRS and YFSETQ. The length of the CDR3 is 14 residues. CDR3 nucleotide sequence: TGCGCCAGCAGTCAGGGACAGTCCTACAATGAGCAGTTCTTC. It specifies CASSQGQSYNEQFF.

The rearrangement uses TRBV9 and TRBJ2-3, with TRBD1 matching 11 bases. Germline V gene lookup returns CDR1 SGDLS and CDR2 YYNGEE. This CDR3 spans 15 amino acids. J lost 5 bases, V lost 3 bases, and 5 bases had no gene match. For the CDR3, the DNA is TGTGCCAGCAGCGAGGGGACAGGGGGTAAAGATACGCAGTATTTT. Translating gives CASSEGTGGKDTQYF. Full variable domain (missing parts from reference TRBV9 and TRBJ2-3): DSGVTQTPKHLITATGQRVTLRCSPRSGDLSVYWYQQSLDQGLQFLIQYYNGEERAKGNILERFSAQQFPDLHSELNLSSLELGDSALYFCASSEGTGGKDTQYFGPGTRLTVL.

This clonotype showed up many times. V usage is TRBV4-3 and J usage is TRBJ1-2, with D hard to call. Germline loops: CDR1 LGHNA, CDR2 YSLEER. The germline V and J ends were trimmed by 4 bases and 8 bases, with 23 bases remaining between them. This CDR3 is built from 16 residues. CDR3 region: CASSPARRHDPEGYTF. The CDR3 region has the DNA TGCGCCAGCAGCCCTGCCCGTCGCCACGATCCAGAGGGCTACACCTTC.

Turning to this clonotype: A much larger clone sits a single nucleotide away, making a read error possible. The V and J genes are TRBV28 and TRBJ2-7; 8 bases are a match to TRBD1. There are 14 residues in the CDR3. Germline V lookup: CDR1 MDHEN, CDR2 SYDVKM. Here the CDR3 reads CACRSGGPPYEQYF. The CDR3 coding sequence is TGTGCCTGCAGATCAGGGGGCCCCCCCTACGAGCAGTACTTC.

This clonotype appeared a few times. J is TRBJ1-4 and V is TRBV7-2; D ambiguous. V lost 0 bases and J 2 bases, leaving 4 bases between the germline ends. Per germline, CDR1 SGHTA and CDR2 FQGNSA. CDR3 length equals 14 residues. In nucleotides, the CDR3 is TGTGCCAGCAGCTTAGCAGGGACTAATGAAAAACTGTTTTTT. Its translation: CASSLAGTNEKLFF.

This clonotype was picked up many times. V usage is TRBV4-2 and J usage is TRBJ2-3, with D possibly being TRBD2 (6 bases). V dropped 1 base and J dropped 4 bases, with 15 bases sitting between them. The CDR3 runs 16 residues. CDR1 is LGHNA and CDR2 is YNFKEQ in the germline V gene. This CDR3 is CASSQGTGSGADTQYF. In DNA form, the CDR3 reads TGTGCCAGCAGCCAAGGGACGGGCTCGGGGGCAGATACGCAGTATTTT.

The V call is TRBV2, the J call TRBJ1-1; a possible D gene is TRBD1 (6 bases). V lost 6 bases, J lost 4 bases, and 9 bases lay in between. This CDR3 spans 12 amino acids. Germline-derived CDR1 and CDR2 are SNHLY and FYNNEI. The CDR3, as DNA: TGTGCCAGCAGGGGGGCCGGCACTGAAGCTTTCTTT. Amino acids: CASRGAGTEAFF. The full variable domain, completed using reference TRBV2 and TRBJ1-1, is EPEVTQTPSHQVTQMGQEVILRCVPISNHLYFYWYRQILGQKVEFLVSFYNNEISEKSEIFDDQFSVERPDGSNFTLKIRSTKLEDSAMYFCASRGAGTEAFFGQGTRLTVV.

This clonotype has a count of ten or more. The rearrangement links TRBV5-4 to TRBJ2-5; D gene unclear. This CDR3 has 15 amino acids. The germline V gene encodes CDR1 SGHNT and CDR2 YYREEE (reference sequence). V was cut by 1 base and J by 4 bases, with 14 bases left in between. CDR3 nucleotides: TGTGCCAGCAGCTTGAAGAAACAGAAAGTAGAGACCCAGTACTTC. Protein sequence: CASSLKKQKVETQYF. The full variable domain, rest sourced from reference TRBV5-4 and TRBJ2-5, is ETGVTQSPTHLIKTRGQQVTLRCSSQSGHNTVSWYQQALGQGPQFIFQYYREEENGRGNFPPRFSGLQFPNYSSELNVNALELDDSALYLCASSLKKQKVETQYFGPGTRLLVL.

This clonotype has a count of ten or more. CDR3 loop: CASSEPGAGETQYF. DNA of the CDR3: TGCGCCAGCAGCGAGCCGGGAGCAGGGGAGACCCAGTACTTC. The rearrangement uses TRBV5-1 and TRBJ2-5; a possible D gene is TRBD2 (6 bases). Trimming left V 4 bases short and J 5 bases short, with 15 bases between. Looked up from germline, CDR1 is SGHRS and CDR2 is YFSETQ. The CDR3 length is 14 residues.

This clonotype was seen ten or more times. The V and J genes are TRBV11-2 and TRBJ2-7; no clear D gene. With 5 bases removed from V and 3 bases from J, the gap between germline ends came to 11 bases. The CDR3 is 13 residues long. Germline V gives CDR1 SGHAT, CDR2 FQNNGV. The CDR3 sequence: CASSPRTNYEQYF. The CDR3 bases are TGTGCCAGCAGCCCCCGGACCAACTACGAGCAGTACTTC.

This clonotype was counted many times. The chain combines TRBV5-1 with TRBJ1-3, with D unresolved. The length of the CDR3 is 15 residues. Trimming cost V 0 bases and J 2 bases, with 9 bases left between them. Germline-derived CDR1 and CDR2 are SGHRS and YFSETQ. CDR3 DNA: TGCGCCAGCAGCTTGGACAACCCGACTGGAAACACCATATATTTT. This encodes CASSLDNPTGNTIYF.

This clonotype was counted ten times or more. The rearrangement uses TRBV29-1 and TRBJ2-7; D call uncertain. Per germline, CDR1 SQVTM and CDR2 ANQGSEA. Trimming removed 6 bases from V and 5 bases from J, with 17 bases in between. The CDR3 runs to 13 residues. This chain's CDR3 is CSVSGPPSNEQYF. The CDR3 nucleotides read TGCAGCGTCTCTGGTCCGCCCAGCAACGAGCAGTACTTC.

The table lists this clonotype with many counts. This CDR3 is CASSQSSGQETQYF. The DNA for the CDR3 is TGTGCCAGCAGCCAATCTAGCGGTCAAGAGACCCAGTACTTC. The chain is built from TRBV3-1 and TRBJ2-5, with TRBD2 identical over 7 bases. The CDR3 spans 14 residues. The V gene's germline CDR1 is LGHDT and CDR2 YNNKEL (reference sequence). J gave up 2 bases and V 2 bases, and 2 bases lay outside the gene matches.

This clonotype showed up many times. The chain links TRBV6-5 to TRBJ1-6; possibly TRBD1 for D (6 bases). Germline CDR1 is MNHEY and CDR2 is SVGAGI. The CDR3 runs to 15 residues. V was trimmed by 7 bases and J by 2 bases, leaving 12 bases between them. CDR3 in amino acids: CASKGGNAYNSPLHF. The CDR3, as DNA: TGTGCCAGCAAAGGGGGAAACGCCTATAATTCACCCCTCCACTTT.

The table lists this clonotype with many counts. The chain is built from TRBV18 and TRBJ2-7; D not resolved. Germline loops: CDR1 KGHSH, CDR2 LQKENI. V was shortened by 2 bases and J by 3 bases, with 17 bases between the two germline ends. There are 16 residues in the CDR3. CDR3 nucleotides: TGTGCCAGCTCACCAAGAACTACCGGGCCGGGCTACGAGCAGTACTTC. The encoded protein is CASSPRTTGPGYEQYF.